The present T cell receptor (beta chain) was sequenced within a study of T cells expressing NK-cell markers. For the study at large: Sorted CD3+CD56+NKG2C+, CD3+CD56+NKG2C- and CD3+CD56-NKG2C+ T-cell subsets were beta-chain profiled.

TCRdb reworked the 5' RACE reads into one entry per CDR3 protein, no DNA. Its table records 550,000 or so distinct CDR3 sequences. Germline CDR1 and CDR2: KGHSH and LQKENI. The CDR3 has 14 residues. The TCR comes from a man aged 18 to 29 in good health. This rearrangement joins TRBV18 to TRBJ2-3. Sequencing was done on a sample of blood T cells: a sorted CD56 or NKG2C T cell subset, CD4+ or CD8+ T cells, or bulk PBMC T cells (not recorded which). CDR3 region: CASSPPMGSDTQYF.